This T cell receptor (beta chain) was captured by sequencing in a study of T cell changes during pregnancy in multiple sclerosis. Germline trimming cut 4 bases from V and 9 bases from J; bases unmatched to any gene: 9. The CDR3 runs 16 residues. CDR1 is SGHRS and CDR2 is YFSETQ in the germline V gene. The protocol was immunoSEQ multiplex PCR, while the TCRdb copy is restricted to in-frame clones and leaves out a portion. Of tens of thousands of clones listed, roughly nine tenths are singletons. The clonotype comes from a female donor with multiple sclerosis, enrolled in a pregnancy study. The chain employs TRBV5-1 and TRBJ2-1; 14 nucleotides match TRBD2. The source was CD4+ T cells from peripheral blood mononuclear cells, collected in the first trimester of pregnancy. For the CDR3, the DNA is TGCGCCAGCAGCCCGGGGACTAGCGGGAGTATGCGTGAGCAGTTCTTC. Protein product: CASSPGTSGSMREQFF.